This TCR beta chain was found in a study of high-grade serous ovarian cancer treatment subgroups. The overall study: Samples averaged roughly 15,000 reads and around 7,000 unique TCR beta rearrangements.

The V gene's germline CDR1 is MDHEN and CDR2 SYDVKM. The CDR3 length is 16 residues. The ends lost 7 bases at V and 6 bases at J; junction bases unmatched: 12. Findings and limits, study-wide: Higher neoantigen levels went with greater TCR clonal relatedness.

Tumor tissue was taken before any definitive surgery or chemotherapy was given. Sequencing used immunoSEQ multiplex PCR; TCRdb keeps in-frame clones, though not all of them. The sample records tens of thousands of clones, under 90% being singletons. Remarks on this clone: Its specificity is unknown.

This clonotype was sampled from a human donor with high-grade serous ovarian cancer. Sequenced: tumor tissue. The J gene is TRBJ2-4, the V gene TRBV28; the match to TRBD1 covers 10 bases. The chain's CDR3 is CASTPYGDRGLNIQYF. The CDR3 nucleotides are TGTGCCAGCACCCCCTATGGGGACAGGGGACTAAACATTCAGTACTTC.